The 30 T cell receptor beta chains presented below share a single source sample, sequenced in a study of cytomegalovirus exposure and HLA in healthy donors. Sequenced by immunoSEQ multiplex PCR; TCRdb stores in-frame clones only, minus some. The table has more than 95,000 clones, more than 70% seen once. The material sequenced was PBMCs. These receptors originate from a man between 18 and 29 years old in good health and CMV-seronegative.

The chain is built from TRBV7-2 and TRBJ2-7, with 8 bases identical to TRBD1. This CDR3 comprises 16 residues. J lost 5 bases, V lost 0 bases, and 9 bases had no gene match. Germline assignment: CDR1 SGHTA and CDR2 FQGNSA. CDR3 sequence: CASSLATGVGIHEQYF. Written as DNA, the CDR3 is TGTGCCAGCAGCTTAGCGACAGGGGTAGGGATCCACGAGCAGTACTTC.

For the CDR3, the DNA is TGCGCCAGCAGCTTGTTGGAGGGGGCTCAGCCCCAGCATTTT. As protein: CASSLLEGAQPQHF. The chain uses TRBV5-1 and TRBJ1-5; the match to TRBD1 covers 7 bases. The CDR3 totals 14 residues. V gave up 1 base and J gave up 6 bases; unmatched junction bases: 4. CDR1 SGHRS and CDR2 YFSETQ come from the germline V gene.

The chain employs TRBV6-5 and TRBJ2-7; 11 nucleotides match TRBD2. The V and J ends lost 7 bases and 2 bases, in that order; junction bases with no gene match: 7. Germline V CDR1 and CDR2: MNHEY, SVGAGI. The length of the CDR3 is 15 residues. The chain's CDR3 is CASTFSGGAPYEQYF. Here the CDR3 DNA reads TGTGCCAGCACCTTTAGCGGGGGGGCCCCCTACGAGCAGTACTTC.

V gene TRBV18 combines with J gene TRBJ2-2, with a possible D match to TRBD1 (6 bases). This CDR3 comprises 16 residues. Per germline, CDR1 KGHSH and CDR2 LQKENI. Deletions cut 6 bases from V and 4 bases from J, with 18 bases between. The CDR3 loop reads CASSAIGQMGTGELFF. CDR3 in DNA: TGTGCCAGCTCGGCCATTGGACAGATGGGCACCGGGGAGCTGTTTTTT.

This chain's CDR3 is CASSMWQAVFASPLHF. The CDR3 nucleotides are TGTGCCAGTAGTATGTGGCAGGCTGTATTTGCATCACCCCTCCACTTT. This chain joins TRBV19 and TRBJ1-6; D remains ambiguous. The CDR3 has 16 amino acids. V lost 3 bases and J lost 10, with 19 bases in between. The germline V gene encodes CDR1 LNHDA and CDR2 SQIVND (reference sequence).

In nucleotides, the CDR3 is TGTGCCAGCAGCCCAAGGGGTTTTGGACAGACCTCCTACGAGCAGTACTTC. Protein: CASSPRGFGQTSYEQYF. The rearrangement joins TRBV7-9 to TRBJ2-7; maybe TRBD1 (6 bases). The germline V gene has CDR1 SEHNR and CDR2 FQNEAQ (reference sequence). Trimming left V 5 bases short and J 0 bases short, with 20 bases between. The length of the CDR3 is 17 residues.

The gene calls are TRBV9 and TRBJ1-3; D is unresolved. V lost 4 bases and J 2 bases, leaving 16 bases between the germline ends. The CDR3 runs 16 residues. Germline-derived CDR1 and CDR2 are SGDLS and YYNGEE. CDR3 protein: CASSPIGDGAGNTIYF. DNA for the CDR3: TGTGCCAGCAGCCCAATCGGTGACGGAGCTGGAAACACCATATATTTT.

The rearrangement joins TRBV18 to TRBJ2-7; a possible D gene is TRBD2 (6 bases). V lost 5 bases and J lost 3, with 8 bases in between. In germline, CDR1 is KGHSH, CDR2 LQKENI. This CDR3 is built from 12 residues. CDR3 in amino acids: CASSRDFYEQYF. CDR3 bases: TGTGCCAGCTCAAGGGACTTCTACGAGCAGTACTTC.

The chain recombines TRBV19 with TRBJ1-5, with TRBD1 identical over 9 bases. Germline CDR1 is LNHDA and CDR2 is SQIVND (reference sequence). This CDR3 has 15 residues. Losses at the gene ends were 4 bases for V and 5 bases for J; bases not matched to a gene: 6. CDR3 nucleotide sequence: TGTGCCAGTAGTAGAGCACAGGGGGCCTATCAGCCCCAGCATTTT. Protein product: CASSRAQGAYQPQHF.

The rearrangement uses TRBV27 and TRBJ2-7; D may be TRBD1 (7 bases). The ends were cut back, 6 bases at V and 0 bases at J, with 18 bases in the middle. The CDR3 totals 16 residues. Germline assignment: CDR1 MNHEY and CDR2 SMNVEV (reference sequence). For the CDR3, the DNA is TGTGCCAGCAGATTTGCAGGGGGGCCTTTCTCCTACGAGCAGTACTTC. Translation: CASRFAGGPFSYEQYF.

This clone has just one count. The J gene is TRBJ1-5, the V gene TRBV6-1; possibly TRBD1 for D (6 bases). Trimming left V 5 bases short and J 1 base short, with 12 bases between. There are 15 residues in the CDR3. The V gene's germline CDR1 is MNHNS and CDR2 SASEGT. The CDR3 sequence is CASSIRGASNQPQHF. Written as DNA, the CDR3 is TGTGCCAGCAGTATCAGGGGCGCGAGCAATCAGCCCCAGCATTTT.

The rearrangement uses TRBV2 and TRBJ2-7; 11 bases align to TRBD1. Germline CDR1 and CDR2: SNHLY and FYNNEI. With 7 bases clipped from V and 2 bases from J, the junction kept 1 base outside the gene matches. The CDR3 is made up of 13 amino acids. CDR3 sequence: CASTDRGPYEQYF. The CDR3 nucleotides are TGTGCCAGCACGGACAGGGGGCCCTACGAGCAGTACTTC.

The chain links TRBV10-1 to TRBJ1-1, with no clear D. Trimming removed 6 bases at V and 3 bases at J, with 14 bases between. Germline V gene data show CDR1 as WNHNN and CDR2 as SYGVQD (reference sequence). This CDR3 comprises 14 residues. The CDR3 region is CASRLDREDTEAFF. In DNA form, the CDR3 reads TGCGCCAGCAGGTTAGATAGGGAGGACACTGAAGCTTTCTTT.

The V and J genes are TRBV5-1 and TRBJ1-1, with 7 bases fitting TRBD1. With 1 base clipped from V and 0 bases from J, the junction kept 6 bases outside the gene matches. Germline V CDR1 and CDR2: SGHRS, YFSETQ. CDR3 length: 16 amino acids. The CDR3 region has the DNA TGCGCCAGCAGCTTGTTTACAGGGGACTTGAACACTGAAGCTTTCTTT. Protein: CASSLFTGDLNTEAFF.

The chain couples TRBV7-9 to TRBJ1-3; TRBD1 matches 7 bases. Trimming cost V 6 bases and J 3 bases; bases outside gene matches: 8. Germline-derived CDR1 and CDR2 are SEHNR and FQNEAQ (reference sequence). The CDR3 has 15 residues. In nucleotides, the CDR3 is TGTGCCAGCAGGGAGACAGGGTTAGGTGGAAACACCATATATTTT. It translates to CASRETGLGGNTIYF.

The chain uses TRBV9 and TRBJ1-2, with D uncertain. Per germline, CDR1 SGDLS and CDR2 YYNGEE. The CDR3 has 14 residues. V was cut by 4 bases and J by 8 bases, with 18 bases left in between. CDR3 in amino acids: CASSPGSPREGYTF. In DNA, the CDR3 is TGTGCCAGCAGCCCGGGGTCCCCACGGGAGGGCTACACCTTC.

This chain uses TRBV5-4 with TRBJ2-3; weak D call: TRBD2 (6 bases). Trimming pared 1 base from V and 1 base from J, leaving 16 bases between. Germline V lookup: CDR1 SGHNT, CDR2 YYREEE (reference sequence). This CDR3 contains 17 residues. CDR3: CASSLLIGRRGTDTQYF. For the CDR3, the DNA is TGTGCCAGCAGCTTGTTAATCGGGAGAAGGGGCACAGATACGCAGTATTTT.

The chain recombines TRBV19 with TRBJ1-1; D is uncertain. From germline, CDR1 is LNHDA and CDR2 SQIVND (reference sequence). Trimming removed 6 bases from V and 1 base from J, with 12 bases in between. This CDR3 spans 14 amino acids. The CDR3, as DNA: TGTGCCAGTAGCAAATTCGACTGGAACACTGAAGCTTTCTTT. This codes for CASSKFDWNTEAFF.

The chain is built from TRBV28 and TRBJ1-1, with TRBD1 matching over 11 bases. Germline V gives CDR1 MDHEN, CDR2 SYDVKM. The CDR3 runs to 15 residues. Germline trimming cut 10 bases from V and 0 bases from J; bases unmatched to any gene: 7. The CDR3 DNA sequence: TGTGCCATCCGAAAGGGACAGGGGGTGAACACTGAAGCTTTCTTT. Translated: CAIRKGQGVNTEAFF. The whole variable domain, filled in from reference TRBV28 and TRBJ1-1, reads DVKVTQSSRYLVKRTGEKVFLECVQDMDHENMFWYRQDPGLGLRLIYFSYDVKMKEKGDIPEGYSVSREKKERFSLILESASTNQTSMYLCAIRKGQGVNTEAFFGQGTRLTVV.

V and J are TRBV19 and TRBJ2-7; possibly TRBD1 for D (6 bases). CDR1 is LNHDA and CDR2 is SQIVND in the germline V gene (reference sequence). The CDR3 length is 15 residues. V shed 1 base and J shed 9 bases, with 19 bases lying between them. The DNA of the CDR3 is TGTGCCAGTAGTATAGGACTCCAGGGGTCCTCCGGGCAGTACTTC. Protein product: CASSIGLQGSSGQYF.

The rearrangement links TRBV4-1 to TRBJ1-2; D is ambiguous. CDR1 and CDR2 (germline): MGHRA, YSYEKL. The CDR3 runs to 17 residues. The germline V and J ends were trimmed by 2 bases and 8 bases, with 24 bases remaining between them. The DNA for the CDR3 is TGCGCCAGCAGCCAAAAGGACCATATTCGGACTTTAGCGGGCTACACCTTC. Protein sequence: CASSQKDHIRTLAGYTF.

The V gene is TRBV25-1, the J gene TRBJ1-4; TRBD1 matches 11 bases. Germline V gene sequence: CDR1 MGHDK, CDR2 SYGVNS. The CDR3 has 17 residues. V shed 3 bases, J shed 1 base, and the junction held 4 bases outside the gene matches. The CDR3 bases are TGTGCCAGCAGTGAGGGACAGGGGGTTCTAACTAATGAAAAACTGTTTTTT. Translated, it gives CASSEGQGVLTNEKLFF.

This chain joins TRBV19 and TRBJ2-4, with 7 bases fitting TRBD1. The length of the CDR3 is 15 residues. Trimming took 1 base from V and 9 from J; bases not matched to a gene: 9. Germline-derived CDR1 and CDR2 are LNHDA and SQIVND (reference sequence). The CDR3 reads CASSIGGQMLSIQYF. The CDR3 DNA reads TGTGCCAGTAGTATAGGGGGACAGATGTTAAGCATTCAGTACTTC.

This clone was counted only a few times. V usage is TRBV27 and J usage is TRBJ2-3; D remains ambiguous. Trimming pared 5 bases from V and 1 base from J, leaving 10 bases between. CDR3 length: 14 residues. Germline V gene data show CDR1 as MNHEY and CDR2 as SMNVEV (reference sequence). The CDR3 DNA follows: TGTGCCAGCAGTCTATGGGCACGCACAGATACGCAGTATTTT. Its protein product is CASSLWARTDTQYF.

The rearrangement joins TRBV7-9 to TRBJ1-4; 9 positions agree with TRBD1. V lost 11 bases, J lost 8 bases, and 9 bases stayed unmatched. In germline, CDR1 is SEHNR, CDR2 FQNEAQ (reference sequence). CDR3 length equals 13 residues. Here the CDR3 reads CAGAWDREEKLFF. The CDR3 DNA sequence: TGTGCCGGAGCTTGGGACAGGGAAGAAAAACTGTTTTTT.

The V gene is TRBV6-5, the J gene TRBJ2-7, with 7 bases that match TRBD2. With V trimmed by 2 bases and J by 6 bases, 10 bases remained unmatched. Germline CDR1 and CDR2: MNHEY and SVGAGI. There are 15 residues in the CDR3. CDR3 protein: CASSYPGGPKSEQYF. The CDR3 DNA is TGTGCCAGCAGTTACCCGGGAGGCCCCAAGTCCGAGCAGTACTTC.

The V and J genes are TRBV10-3 and TRBJ1-5; 8 bases agree with TRBD1. This CDR3 has 16 residues. Germline V CDR1 and CDR2: ENHRY, SYGVKD. V lost 6 bases and J lost 1; bases outside the gene matches: 8. The CDR3 DNA sequence: TGTGCCATCAGCAAAACAGGGGGACAAAGCAATCAGCCCCAGCATTTT. This codes for CAISKTGGQSNQPQHF.

The chain links TRBV27 to TRBJ1-2; TRBD1 matches 7 bases. The germline gives CDR1 MNHEY, CDR2 SMNVEV (reference sequence). V was pared by 6 bases and J by 4 bases, with 5 bases of the junction left unmatched. The CDR3 runs to 13 residues. Here the CDR3 DNA reads TGTGCCAGCAGGACGGGACAGACCTATGGCTACACCTTC. Protein product: CASRTGQTYGYTF.

The chain uses TRBV5-5 and TRBJ1-4; 7 nucleotides line up with TRBD1. CDR1 SGHKS and CDR2 YYEKEE come from the germline V gene (reference sequence). The length of the CDR3 is 15 residues. The V and J ends lost 0 bases and 8 bases, in that order; junction bases with no gene match: 7. The CDR3 here is CASSLERPRGEKLFF. CDR3 DNA: TGTGCCAGCAGCTTGGAGAGGCCCAGGGGGGAAAAACTGTTTTTT. Complete variable domain (other parts from reference TRBV5-5 and TRBJ1-4): DAGVTQSPTHLIKTRGQQVTLRCSPISGHKSVSWYQQVLGQGPQFIFQYYEKEERGRGNFPDRFSARQFPNYSSELNVNALLLGDSALYLCASSLERPRGEKLFFGSGTQLSVL.

Written as DNA, the CDR3 is TGTGCCAGCAGGGGACAGGGGGCTATGAACACTGAAGCTTTCTTT. This codes for CASRGQGAMNTEAFF. V gene TRBV27 combines with J gene TRBJ1-1; 12 positions agree with TRBD1. The CDR3 extends over 15 amino acids. The germline CDR1 and CDR2 sequences are MNHEY and SMNVEV (reference sequence). Trimming cost V 6 bases and J 0 bases; bases outside gene matches: 2.